This TCR beta chain was recorded in a study of radiation and T cells in renal cell carcinoma. Study conclusions and caveats: Compared with controls, irradiated tumors showed greater TCR clonality.

With regard to this clone: Its antigen remains unidentified.

TCRdb's table, derived via immunoSEQ multiplex PCR, lists solely in-frame clones and lacks some. The data contain around 26,000 clones, 58% of them singletons. Treatment indicated: treatment-naive control, cytoreductive nephrectomy. The sequence derives from a man between 40 and 49 years old with renal cell carcinoma. Material: tumor tissue, obtained from a patient whose treatment was nephrectomy without radiotherapy.

The CDR3 reads CASSWPQGREAFF. Written as DNA, the CDR3 is TGTGCCAGCAGCTGGCCACAGGGCCGTGAAGCTTTCTTT. J is TRBJ1-1 and V is TRBV19; tentative D call: TRBD1 (6 bases). Germline V gene data show CDR1 as LNHDA and CDR2 as SQIVND (reference sequence). This CDR3 contains 13 residues. Trimming took off 9 bases at V and 7 bases at J, with 18 bases between the two ends. Full variable domain (remainder filled in from reference TRBV19 and TRBJ1-1): DGGITQSPKYLFRKEGQNVTLSCEQNLNHDAMYWYRQDPGQGLRLIYYSQIVNDFQKGDIAEGYSVSREKKESFPLTVTSAQKNPTAFYLCASSWPQGREAFFGQGTRLTVV.